Following are 18 T cell receptor beta chains from one sample sequenced in a study of T cell responses to AZD1222 COVID-19 vaccine. The table came from immunoSEQ multiplex PCR; TCRdb's copy has only in-frame clones and leaves some out. The sample has about 120,000 clones, 80% to 90% seen once. Source: peripheral blood, taken 28 days after the second AZD1222 dose. The receptors originated from an adult who received the AZD1222 COVID-19 vaccine.

The chain links TRBV27 to TRBJ1-5, with 9 bases that match TRBD1. The CDR3 extends over 15 amino acids. The V gene's germline CDR1 is MNHEY and CDR2 SMNVEV (reference sequence). J lost 5 bases, V lost 6 bases, and 8 bases had no gene match. The CDR3: CASRMTGGGYQPQHF. Here the CDR3 DNA reads TGTGCCAGCAGGATGACAGGGGGGGGATATCAGCCCCAGCATTTT.

The CDR3, as DNA: TGTGCCAGTATCGGGACTAGCGGAGCCAAAAACATTCAGTACTTC. Its protein product is CASIGTSGAKNIQYF. The chain couples TRBV19 to TRBJ2-4, with 11 bases matching TRBD2. Trimming cost V 7 bases and J 0 bases; bases outside gene matches: 2. The length of the CDR3 is 15 residues. Germline CDR1 reads LNHDA; CDR2 reads SQIVND (reference sequence). The whole variable domain, remainder taken from reference TRBV19 and TRBJ2-4, is DGGITQSPKYLFRKEGQNVTLSCEQNLNHDAMYWYRQDPGQGLRLIYYSQIVNDFQKGDIAEGYSVSREKKESFPLTVTSAQKNPTAFYLCASIGTSGAKNIQYFGAGTRLSVL.

The chain links TRBV5-6 to TRBJ1-1; the match to TRBD1 covers 7 bases. Trimming at V came to 3 bases and at J to 8 bases, leaving 7 bases not matched to a gene. This CDR3 is built from 13 residues. Germline V gives CDR1 SGHDT, CDR2 YYEEEE. The DNA of the CDR3 is TGTGCCAGCAGCTCCGCATCAGGGGGAGAAGCTTTCTTT. Its translation is CASSSASGGEAFF.

V and J are TRBV6-2 or TRBV6-3 and TRBJ2-7; 7 positions agree with TRBD2. The CDR3 is 15 residues long. J was trimmed by 1 base and V by 6 bases; bases with no gene match: 9. The germline gives CDR1 MNHEY, CDR2 SVGEGT. The CDR3 reads CASRPLADNSYEQYF. The DNA for the CDR3 is TGTGCCAGCAGGCCTCTAGCGGACAATTCCTACGAGCAGTACTTC.

This rearrangement joins TRBV2 to TRBJ2-4; maybe TRBD2 (5 bases). This CDR3 comprises 15 residues. The germline V and J ends were trimmed by 6 bases and 0 bases, with 12 bases remaining between them. Germline V gene sequence: CDR1 SNHLY, CDR2 FYNNEI. The CDR3 sequence is CASRGELIAKNIQYF. DNA of the CDR3: TGTGCCAGCAGGGGAGAACTTATAGCCAAAAACATTCAGTACTTC.

This chain joins TRBV18 and TRBJ2-3; D not resolved. The CDR3 spans 14 residues. The V end lost 3 bases, the J end lost 0 bases, and 7 bases lay between the germline ends. Germline CDR1 is KGHSH and CDR2 is LQKENI. The CDR3 sequence: CASSPTQSTDTQYF. The DNA of the CDR3 is TGTGCCAGCTCACCCACTCAGAGCACAGATACGCAGTATTTT.

The chain links TRBV6-5 to TRBJ2-2; 8 nucleotides agree with TRBD2. Germline CDR1 is MNHEY and CDR2 is SVGAGI. The V gene end was trimmed by 3 bases and the J gene end by 8 bases; junction bases not matched to a gene: 8. CDR3 length equals 15 residues. The CDR3 nucleotides are TGTGCCAGCAGTTATCCCAGCGGGGGCAGGGGGGAGCTGTTTTTT. Amino acid sequence: CASSYPSGGRGELFF.

This chain joins TRBV24-1 and TRBJ2-1, with D tentatively TRBD2 (5 bases). The V end was cut by 4 bases, the J end by 8 bases, with 17 bases between. The CDR3 loop spans 15 amino acids. Per germline, CDR1 KGHDR and CDR2 SFDVKD. The CDR3 DNA sequence: TGTGCCACCAGTGAGGCGCGTCCGGGGTTTTATGAGCAGTTCTTC. This encodes CATSEARPGFYEQFF.

The chain carries TRBV24-1 and TRBJ2-3; 15 nucleotides match TRBD2. This CDR3 region has 19 residues. From germline, CDR1 is KGHDR and CDR2 SFDVKD. V dropped 4 bases and J dropped 2; count of bases not matched to a gene: 9. This chain's CDR3 is CATSESGTSGRYHTDTQYF. CDR3 nucleotide sequence: TGTGCCACCAGTGAATCCGGGACTAGCGGGAGGTATCACACAGATACGCAGTATTTT.

The chain has TRBV5-5 and TRBJ2-6; the D is unclear. The germline gives CDR1 SGHKS, CDR2 YYEKEE (reference sequence). The CDR3 is 16 residues long. Between the trimmed V and J ends, which lost 3 bases and 0 bases, there was a span of 10 bases. CDR3 residues: CASSSLQVSGANVLTF. The CDR3 DNA reads TGTGCCAGCAGCTCGCTTCAAGTCTCTGGGGCCAACGTCCTGACTTTC. Full variable domain (remainder filled in from reference TRBV5-5 and TRBJ2-6): DAGVTQSPTHLIKTRGQQVTLRCSPISGHKSVSWYQQVLGQGPQFIFQYYEKEERGRGNFPDRFSARQFPNYSSELNVNALLLGDSALYLCASSSLQVSGANVLTFGAGSRLTVL.

The CDR3 loop reads CASSNRATYGYTF. The CDR3 DNA follows: TGTGCCAGCAGCAACAGGGCTACCTATGGCTACACCTTC. The J gene is TRBJ1-2, the V gene TRBV6-5; tentative D call: TRBD1 (6 bases). V was cut by 6 bases and J by 4 bases, with 12 bases left in between. The length of the CDR3 is 13 residues. The germline V gene encodes CDR1 MNHEY and CDR2 SVGAGI.

The rearrangement joins TRBV11-3 to TRBJ2-7; tentatively, D is TRBD2 (7 bases). The CDR3 spans 16 residues. The germline V and J ends were trimmed by 0 bases and 7 bases, with 19 bases remaining between them. CDR1 is SGHNT and CDR2 is YENEEA in the germline V gene. The CDR3 region is CASSLDGPGGGLEQYF. CDR3 DNA sequence: TGTGCCAGCAGCTTAGATGGGCCGGGCGGGGGCTTGGAGCAGTACTTC.

CDR3 DNA sequence: TGTGCCAGCAATCGGGACCTGAACACTGAAGCTTTCTTT. It is translated as CASNRDLNTEAFF. The chain couples TRBV6-5 to TRBJ1-1; a possible D gene is TRBD1 (5 bases). Looked up from germline, CDR1 is MNHEY and CDR2 is SVGAGI. The V and J ends lost 7 bases and 0 bases respectively, with 9 bases between them. The CDR3 totals 13 residues.

The genes are TRBV30 and TRBJ2-5, with 11 bases aligning to TRBD2. V was pared by 2 bases and J by 4 bases, with 6 bases of the junction left unmatched. Germline lookup yields CDR1 GTSNPN and CDR2 SVGIG (reference sequence). The CDR3 extends over 15 amino acids. The CDR3 loop is CAWSTLAGGRETQYF. As DNA, the CDR3 is TGTGCCTGGAGTACCCTAGCGGGAGGTCGAGAGACCCAGTACTTC.

The chain uses TRBV14 and TRBJ2-5, with a tentative D call TRBD2 (5 bases). The CDR3 totals 14 residues. V was pared by 0 bases and J by 7 bases, with 12 bases between. CDR1 is SGHDN and CDR2 is FVKESK in the germline V gene. CDR3 protein: CASSQDPTGRTQYF. DNA for the CDR3: TGTGCCAGCAGCCAAGATCCCACGGGGAGGACCCAGTACTTC.

The chain has TRBV28 and TRBJ2-7; 8 nucleotides agree with TRBD1. Germline V CDR1 and CDR2: MDHEN, SYDVKM. The length of the CDR3 is 15 residues. Trimming removed 0 bases from V and 0 bases from J; junction bases left unmatched: 1. The CDR3 reads CASSLWDRDSYEQYF. The CDR3, as DNA: TGTGCCAGCAGTTTATGGGACAGGGACTCCTACGAGCAGTACTTC.

This chain joins TRBV4-3 and TRBJ2-2; 13 nucleotides line up with TRBD2. CDR1 and CDR2 (germline): LGHNA, YSLEER. Losses at the gene ends were 0 bases for V and 3 bases for J; bases not matched to a gene: 7. The CDR3 length is 19 residues. The CDR3 here is CASSQEEGLAGRYTGELFF. The CDR3 nucleotides are TGCGCCAGCAGCCAAGAAGAGGGACTAGCGGGAAGGTACACCGGGGAGCTGTTTTTT.

V and J are TRBV5-4 and TRBJ2-7; no definite D call. The length of the CDR3 is 13 residues. Between the trimmed V and J ends, which lost 4 bases and 1 base, there was a span of 9 bases. The germline V gene has CDR1 SGHNT and CDR2 YYREEE (reference sequence). This CDR3 is CASSKGSSYEQYF. The CDR3 DNA follows: TGTGCCAGCAGCAAAGGCTCTTCCTACGAGCAGTACTTC.